This is a list of T cell receptor beta chains from one sample in a study of blood T cells in healthy people across ages. TCRdb redid the calling of the 5' RACE reads with MiXCR, one entry per CDR3 protein. The sample contains about 380,000 distinct CDR3 sequences, about 52% of which appear only once. Input material: blood. These receptors all stem from a man in his sixties in good health. Both conserved end residues are part of each CDR3. The D gene is left open where the match is weak. The size entry is marked missing in some rows and otherwise reads once, few, many or a size class.

clone_size,d_call,v_call,j_call,cdr3_aa,cdr3_nt
.,.,TRBV28,TRBJ2-7,CASGRRATYEQYF,TGTGCCAGCGGTAGGCGGGCGACCTACGAGCAGTACTTC
.,TRBD2,TRBV5-1,TRBJ2-5,CASKMAGEETQYF,TGCGCCAGCAAAATGGCGGGGGAAGAGACCCAGTACTTC
few,.,TRBV7-2,TRBJ1-2,CASSGQFYGYTF,TGTGCCAGCAGCGGACAGTTCTATGGCTACACCTTC
.,.,TRBV20-1,TRBJ1-4,CSAGGGGSNEKLFF,TGCAGTGCTGGGGGAGGGGGATCTAATGAAAAACTGTTTTTT
.,.,TRBV29-1,TRBJ2-3,CSVIAEGVDTQYF,TGCAGCGTTATAGCGGAGGGGGTAGATACGCAGTATTTT
few,.,TRBV6-2/TRBV6-3,TRBJ2-3,CASQAPSTDTQYF,TGTGCCAGCCAAGCGCCGAGCACAGATACGCAGTATTTT
few,.,TRBV6-1,TRBJ2-3,CASSEFDTQYF,TGTGCCAGCAGTGAATTTGATACGCAGTATTTT
.,TRBD2,TRBV29-1,TRBJ2-7,CSVALAGVSEQYF,TGCAGCGTTGCACTAGCGGGAGTCAGCGAGCAGTACTTC
.,TRBD1,TRBV20-1,TRBJ2-3,CSARDRGQGARDTQYF,TGCAGTGCTAGAGATAGGGGACAGGGGGCGAGAGATACGCAGTATTTT
.,TRBD2,TRBV20-1,TRBJ2-1,CSARTSGGSWVQFF,TGCAGTGCTAGGACTAGCGGGGGCAGTTGGGTCCAGTTCTTC
few,TRBD1,TRBV7-9,TRBJ2-3,CASSSTGGANTQYF,TGTGCCAGCAGCTCCACAGGGGGCGCAAATACGCAGTATTTT
few,.,TRBV7-2,TRBJ2-7,CASSLGGTHYNEQYF,TGTGCCAGCAGCTTAGGCGGGACCCATTACAATGAGCAGTACTTC
.,.,TRBV7-3,TRBJ2-1,CASSVRGQLDNEQFF,TGTGCCAGCAGCGTCCGCGGACAGCTGGACAATGAGCAGTTCTTC
.,.,TRBV7-2,TRBJ2-7,CASSPLGDPGYEQYF,TGTGCCAGCAGCCCATTGGGGGACCCGGGATACGAGCAGTACTTC
few,TRBD2,TRBV25-1,TRBJ2-3,CASSRTSGGSTDTQYF,TGTGCCAGCAGTAGGACTAGCGGGGGATCCACAGATACGCAGTATTTT
.,TRBD1,TRBV10-3,TRBJ2-5,CAIKGQGQETQYF,TGTGCCATCAAGGGACAGGGACAGGAGACCCAGTACTTC